The sequence of this T cell receptor (beta chain) was determined in a study of CD8 T cells in ankylosing spondylitis. TCRdb re-analysed the 5' RACE reads in MiXCR, keeping a single row per CDR3 protein. This table holds 130,000 or so distinct CDR3 sequences, over 6% found once. This clonotype was detected only a few times. CDR3 length: 12 residues. Trimming left V 7 bases short and J 3 bases short, with 12 bases between. Germline V lookup: CDR1 DFQATT, CDR2 SNEGSKA (reference sequence). The chain joins TRBV20-1 to TRBJ2-5, with no clear D. Sequencing input: blood, either unsorted or a sorted T cell fraction (not recorded which). The clonotype originates from a male donor with ankylosing spondylitis or in good health (not recorded which). CDR3 bases: TGCAGTGTTTGGGAAGTAAAAGAGACCCAGTACTTC. Translation gives CSVWEVKETQYF.